These T cell receptor beta chains were read from a single sample in a study of a mutant IDH1 vaccine in newly diagnosed glioma. Produced via immunoSEQ multiplex PCR; TCRdb's table is partial and in-frame only. Found here are tens of thousands of clones, 80% to 90% of them singletons; the top ten hold around 8.9%. These receptors lack a known antigen. Here the sequenced sample was PBMCs, taken from a glioma patient whose treatment included an IDH1 peptide vaccine. All receptors come from a woman aged 40 to 50 with glioma. Some clones in this sample may be carry-over from other donors' samples. CDR3s include the opening cysteine and the closing phenylalanine or tryptophan. Fields, in order: clone size, J gene, D gene, V gene, CDR3 protein, CDR3 DNA. D genes are given only for firm matches. Rows give clone size only sometimes, using once, few, many, or a class for an expanded clone.

clone size: once
J gene: TRBJ2-3
D gene: TRBD1
V gene: TRBV30
CDR3 protein: CAWRTGDTQYF
CDR3 DNA: TGTGCCTGGAGGACAGGGGATACGCAGTATTTT

clone size: few
J gene: TRBJ1-5
D gene: NA
V gene: TRBV7-9
CDR3 protein: CASSLGGANPPQHF
CDR3 DNA: TGTGCCAGCAGCTTAGGAGGGGCAAATCCGCCCCAGCATTTT

clone size: NA
J gene: TRBJ1-5
D gene: NA
V gene: TRBV6-1
CDR3 protein: CASSENVQSNQPQHF
CDR3 DNA: TGTGCCAGCAGTGAAAACGTGCAGAGCAATCAGCCCCAGCATTTT

clone size: NA
J gene: TRBJ1-4
D gene: TRBD1
V gene: TRBV2
CDR3 protein: CASSGTGNEKLFF
CDR3 DNA: TGTGCCAGCAGCGGGACAGGGAATGAAAAACTGTTTTTT

clone size: NA
J gene: TRBJ1-3
D gene: TRBD1
V gene: TRBV29-1
CDR3 protein: CSAGQGSGNTIYF
CDR3 DNA: TGCAGCGCCGGACAGGGCTCTGGAAACACCATATATTTT

clone size: NA
J gene: TRBJ2-5
D gene: NA
V gene: TRBV9
CDR3 protein: CASSAREGETQYF
CDR3 DNA: TGTGCCAGCAGCGCCCGGGAAGGGGAGACCCAGTACTTC

clone size: NA
J gene: TRBJ2-4
D gene: NA
V gene: TRBV5-6
CDR3 protein: CASSLFGGNIQYF
CDR3 DNA: TGTGCCAGCAGCTTGTTTGGTGGGAACATTCAGTACTTC

clone size: NA
J gene: TRBJ2-1
D gene: NA
V gene: TRBV19
CDR3 protein: CASSIERGRNEQFF
CDR3 DNA: TGTGCCAGTAGTATAGAGCGGGGTAGGAATGAGCAGTTCTTC

clone size: NA
J gene: TRBJ1-6
D gene: NA
V gene: TRBV11-1
CDR3 protein: CASSRGWSTNSPLHF
CDR3 DNA: TGTGCCAGCAGCCGGGGGTGGTCAACTAATTCACCCCTCCACTTT

clone size: few
J gene: TRBJ1-3
D gene: TRBD1
V gene: TRBV29-1
CDR3 protein: CSAAPGGHGNTIYF
CDR3 DNA: TGCAGCGCGGCTCCAGGGGGCCATGGAAACACCATATATTTT

clone size: NA
J gene: TRBJ2-7
D gene: TRBD2
V gene: TRBV5-6
CDR3 protein: CASSTSSGGRGGYEQYF
CDR3 DNA: TGTGCCAGCAGCACCTCTAGCGGGGGGCGGGGTGGTTACGAGCAGTACTTC

clone size: NA
J gene: TRBJ2-3
D gene: NA
V gene: TRBV7-9
CDR3 protein: CASSGYGGDTQYF
CDR3 DNA: TGTGCCAGCAGCGGGTACGGGGGCGATACGCAGTATTTT

clone size: NA
J gene: TRBJ2-7
D gene: NA
V gene: TRBV10-3
CDR3 protein: CAIRITRGHEQYF
CDR3 DNA: TGTGCCATCAGGATCACGCGGGGCCACGAGCAGTACTTC

clone size: once
J gene: TRBJ1-2
D gene: NA
V gene: TRBV2
CDR3 protein: CASRDTFYGYTF
CDR3 DNA: TGTGCCAGCAGGGACACCTTCTATGGCTACACCTTC

clone size: few
J gene: TRBJ2-7
D gene: NA
V gene: TRBV28
CDR3 protein: CASSSGDHEQYF
CDR3 DNA: TGTGCCAGCAGCTCAGGTGATCACGAGCAGTACTTC

clone size: NA
J gene: TRBJ1-3
D gene: NA
V gene: TRBV7-8
CDR3 protein: CASSPDMVTGNTIYF
CDR3 DNA: TGTGCCAGCAGCCCAGATATGGTTACTGGAAACACCATATATTTT